A single T cell receptor beta chain is shown here with its context. This entry comes from a study of chemoradiotherapy in HPV16-positive cancers. The table came from immunoSEQ multiplex PCR; TCRdb's copy has only in-frame clones and leaves some out. Counted here are 9,000 to 13,000 clones, 74% occurring once; the ten biggest clones make up approximately 35%. With 9 bases removed from V and 2 bases from J, the gap between germline ends came to 11 bases. This CDR3 contains 13 residues. CDR1 and CDR2 (germline): SNHLY, FYNNEI. V gene TRBV2 combines with J gene TRBJ1-5, with D possibly being TRBD1 (6 bases). The biological material was taken from a patient who underwent chemoradiotherapy. This TCR was sampled from a human donor with HPV-associated anogenital cancer. CDR3 sequence (DNA): TGTGCCAGTTCAGGGGTTCGCAATCAGCCCCAGCATTTT. As protein: CASSGVRNQPQHF.